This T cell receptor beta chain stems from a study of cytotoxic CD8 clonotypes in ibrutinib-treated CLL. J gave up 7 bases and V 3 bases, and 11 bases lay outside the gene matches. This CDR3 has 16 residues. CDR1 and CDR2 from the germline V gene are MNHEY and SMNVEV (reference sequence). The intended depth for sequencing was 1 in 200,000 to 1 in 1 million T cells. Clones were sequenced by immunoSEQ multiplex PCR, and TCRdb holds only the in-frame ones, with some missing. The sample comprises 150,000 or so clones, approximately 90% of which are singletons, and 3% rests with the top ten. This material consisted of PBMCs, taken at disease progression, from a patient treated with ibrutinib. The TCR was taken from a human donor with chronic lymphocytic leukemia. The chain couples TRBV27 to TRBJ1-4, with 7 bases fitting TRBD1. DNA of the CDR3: TGTGCCAGCAGTTTTACTCCGGGACAGAGGGGTGAAAAACTGTTTTTT. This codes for CASSFTPGQRGEKLFF.